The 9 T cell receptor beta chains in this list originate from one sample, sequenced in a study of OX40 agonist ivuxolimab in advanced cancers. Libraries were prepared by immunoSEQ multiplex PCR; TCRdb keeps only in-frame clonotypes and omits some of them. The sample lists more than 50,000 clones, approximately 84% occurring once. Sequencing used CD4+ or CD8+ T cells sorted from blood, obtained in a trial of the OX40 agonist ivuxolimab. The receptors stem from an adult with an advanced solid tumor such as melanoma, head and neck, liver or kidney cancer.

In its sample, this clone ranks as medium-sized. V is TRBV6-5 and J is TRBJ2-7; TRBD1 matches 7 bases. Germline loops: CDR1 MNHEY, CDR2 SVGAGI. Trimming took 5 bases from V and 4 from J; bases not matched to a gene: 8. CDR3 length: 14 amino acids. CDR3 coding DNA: TGTGCCAGCAGTGATGCGAGGACAGGTTACGAGCAGTACTTC. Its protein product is CASSDARTGYEQYF.

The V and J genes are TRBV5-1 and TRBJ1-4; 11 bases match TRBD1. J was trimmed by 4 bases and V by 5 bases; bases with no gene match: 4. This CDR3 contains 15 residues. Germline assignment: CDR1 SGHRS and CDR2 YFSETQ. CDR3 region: CASRGTGGINEKLFF. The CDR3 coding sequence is TGCGCCAGCAGAGGGACAGGGGGGATTAATGAAAAACTGTTTTTT.

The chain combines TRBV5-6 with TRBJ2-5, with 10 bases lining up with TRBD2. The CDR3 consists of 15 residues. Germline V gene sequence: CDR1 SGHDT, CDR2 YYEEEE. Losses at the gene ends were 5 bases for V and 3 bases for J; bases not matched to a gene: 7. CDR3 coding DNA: TGTGCCAGCAGGGTTATAGCGGGAGGAAAAGAGACCCAGTACTTC. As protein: CASRVIAGGKETQYF.

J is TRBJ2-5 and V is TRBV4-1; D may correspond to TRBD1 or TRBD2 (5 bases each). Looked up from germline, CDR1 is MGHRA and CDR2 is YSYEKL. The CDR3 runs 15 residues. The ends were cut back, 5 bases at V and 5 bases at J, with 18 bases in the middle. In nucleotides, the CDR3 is TGCGCCAGCAGCGCACCGGGACGCACGGGGGAGACCCAGTACTTC. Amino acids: CASSAPGRTGETQYF.

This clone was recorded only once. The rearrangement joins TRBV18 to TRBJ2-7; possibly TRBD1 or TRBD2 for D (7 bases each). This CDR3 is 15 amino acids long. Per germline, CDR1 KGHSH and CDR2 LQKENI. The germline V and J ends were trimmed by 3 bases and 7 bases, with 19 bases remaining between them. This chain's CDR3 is CASSPGTPRGGEQYF. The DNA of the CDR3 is TGTGCCAGCTCACCGGGGACACCCAGGGGGGGAGAGCAGTACTTC.

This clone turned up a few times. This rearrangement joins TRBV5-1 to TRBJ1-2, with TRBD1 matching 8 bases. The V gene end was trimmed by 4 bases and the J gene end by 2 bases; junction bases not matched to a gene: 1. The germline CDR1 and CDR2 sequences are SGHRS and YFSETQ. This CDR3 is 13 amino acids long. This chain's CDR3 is CASSRTGNYGYTF. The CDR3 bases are TGCGCCAGCAGCCGGACAGGGAACTATGGCTACACCTTC.

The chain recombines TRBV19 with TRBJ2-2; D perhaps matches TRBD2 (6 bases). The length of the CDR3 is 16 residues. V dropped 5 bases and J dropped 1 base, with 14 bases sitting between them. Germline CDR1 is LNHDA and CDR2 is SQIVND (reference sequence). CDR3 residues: CASSGLAGRNTGELFF. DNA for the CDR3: TGTGCCAGTAGTGGGTTGGCGGGAAGGAACACCGGGGAGCTGTTTTTT.

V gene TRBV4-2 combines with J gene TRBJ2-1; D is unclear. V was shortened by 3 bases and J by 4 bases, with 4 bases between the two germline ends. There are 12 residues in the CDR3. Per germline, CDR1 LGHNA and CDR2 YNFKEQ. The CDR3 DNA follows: TGTGCCAGCAGCCACCCGTACAATGAGCAGTTCTTC. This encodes CASSHPYNEQFF.

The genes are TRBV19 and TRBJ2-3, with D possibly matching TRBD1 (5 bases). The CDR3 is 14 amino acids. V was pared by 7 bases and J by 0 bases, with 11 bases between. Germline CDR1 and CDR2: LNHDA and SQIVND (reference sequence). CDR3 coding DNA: TGTGCCAGTAATGACAGACCTAGCACAGATACGCAGTATTTT. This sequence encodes CASNDRPSTDTQYF.